A selection of T cell receptor beta chains follows, all from one sample in a study of cytomegalovirus exposure and HLA in healthy donors. Using immunoSEQ multiplex PCR, the repertoire was profiled, and TCRdb retains in-frame clones only, with some absent. Among some 50,000 clones listed, about 70% were seen once. Sequencing input: PBMCs. These TCRs come from a woman aged 45-59 years in good health and CMV-seropositive. CDR3s include the opening cysteine and the closing phenylalanine or tryptophan. Fields, in order: clone size, D gene, V gene, J gene, CDR3 DNA, CDR3 protein. D genes are given only for firm matches. Size tells how often a clone was seen (once, few, many) or the class of an expanded clone, and some rows leave it out.

NA	NA	TRBV5-1	TRBJ1-1	TGCGCCAGCAGCTGGGGACAGAACACTGAAGCTTTCTTT	CASSWGQNTEAFF
few	NA	TRBV4-3	TRBJ1-3	TGCGCCAGCAGCCAAGTCGAGCAGGATACCATATATTTT	CASSQVEQDTIYF
NA	NA	TRBV7-2	TRBJ2-1	TGTGCCAGCAGCTTAGAGGGGATTAGCCCTTACAATGAGCAGTTCTTC	CASSLEGISPYNEQFF
NA	NA	TRBV9	TRBJ2-7	TGTGCCAGCAGCGTAGAAGGGGGCGAGCAGTACTTC	CASSVEGGEQYF
NA	TRBD2	TRBV4-2	TRBJ2-3	TGTGCCAGCAGCTTAATATCTACGGGACTAGAGTTAGATACGCAGTATTTT	CASSLISTGLELDTQYF
NA	TRBD1	TRBV6-5	TRBJ1-5	TGTGCCAGCAGCCTGACAGGGGGTAGTCAGCCCCAGCATTTT	CASSLTGGSQPQHF
NA	NA	TRBV5-6	TRBJ1-4	TGTGCCAGCACCCACGTACGTCGCGGAAAACTGTTTTTT	CASTHVRRGKLFF
NA	TRBD1	TRBV6-6	TRBJ1-2	TGTGCCAGCAGCCCTACACAGGGGGCGGGAGGCTACACCTTC	CASSPTQGAGGYTF
once	TRBD2	TRBV7-2	TRBJ2-7	TGTGCCAGCAGCGGCCAAGCTCTAGCGGGAGCCGGCGAGCAGTACTTC	CASSGQALAGAGEQYF
NA	TRBD1	TRBV18	TRBJ2-1	TGTGCCAGCTCACCAGACAGGGGTTCGATTGAGCAGTTCTTC	CASSPDRGSIEQFF
NA	NA	TRBV4-2	TRBJ1-1	TGTGCCAGCAGCCAAGATCTGGGAGTTACAGCTTTCTTT	CASSQDLGVTAFF
NA	NA	TRBV6-1	TRBJ2-7	TGTGCCAGCAGTCTTACAGGGATTGGCTACGAGCAGTACTTC	CASSLTGIGYEQYF
NA	TRBD2	TRBV7-8	TRBJ2-5	TGTGCCAGCAGCCCGAAAGGACTAGCGGGGTTAGAGACCCAGTACTTC	CASSPKGLAGLETQYF
NA	NA	TRBV19	TRBJ1-4	TGTGCCAGTAGTATAGGCTACAGGGCAACTAATGAAAAACTGTTTTTT	CASSIGYRATNEKLFF
NA	TRBD2	TRBV19	TRBJ2-1	TGTGCCAGTAGTATAGGACTAGCGGGCCAGAATGAGCAGTTCTTC	CASSIGLAGQNEQFF
NA	TRBD2	TRBV2	TRBJ2-2	TGTGCCAGCGACGCACTAGCGGGCCCCACCGGGGAGCTGTTTTTT	CASDALAGPTGELFF
NA	NA	TRBV19	TRBJ1-5	TGTGCCAGTAGTCCCAGGGGTTTGAGGGGAGGGCACAATCAGCCCCAGCATTTT	CASSPRGLRGGHNQPQHF
NA	TRBD1	TRBV7-9	TRBJ2-1	TGTGCCAGCAGCTTAACGGCAGGGGGAGCCAAGATCTCCTACAATGAGCAGTTCTTC	CASSLTAGGAKISYNEQFF
NA	NA	TRBV5-5	TRBJ1-1	TGTGCCAGCAGCTCCTTAGGGGGGGGTGGCACTGAAGCTTTCTTT	CASSSLGGGGTEAFF
NA	TRBD1	TRBV7-9	TRBJ1-1	TGTGCCAGCAGCTCCACAGGGGCGAACACTGAAGCTTTCTTT	CASSSTGANTEAFF
NA	TRBD1	TRBV9	TRBJ1-2	TGTGCCAGCAGCGTAGGCCAGGGGGTGCATGGCTACACCTTC	CASSVGQGVHGYTF
NA	NA	TRBV6-5	TRBJ2-3	TGTACCAGCGGACAACAAACAGATACGCAGTATTTT	CTSGQQTDTQYF
NA	TRBD1	TRBV9	TRBJ1-2	TGTGCCAGCTCCTTTACAGGGGATGGCTATGGCTACACCTTC	CASSFTGDGYGYTF
NA	NA	TRBV14	TRBJ2-3	TGTGCCAGCCGCGACGTCGGGGTAGATACGCAGTATTTT	CASRDVGVDTQYF
NA	TRBD1	TRBV9	TRBJ2-1	TGTGCCAGCAGCGCCCAAGACAGGGGCGGGAATGAGCAGTTCTTC	CASSAQDRGGNEQFF
NA	TRBD1	TRBV19	TRBJ2-1	TGTGCCAGTAGGACAGGGAAATCGAATGAGCAGTTCTTC	CASRTGKSNEQFF
NA	NA	TRBV5-6	TRBJ2-1	TGTGCCAGCAGCTTGGTGGGGGGGCCGAGCTCCTACAATGAGCAGTTCTTC	CASSLVGGPSSYNEQFF
NA	NA	TRBV4-1	TRBJ2-7	TGCGCCAGCAGCCAAGAAGGCAGGGGCCACGAGCAGTACTTC	CASSQEGRGHEQYF
once	NA	TRBV5-1	TRBJ1-3	TGCGCCAGCAGCTTGATCCCTTTCTCTGGAAACACCATATATTTT	CASSLIPFSGNTIYF
NA	NA	TRBV18	TRBJ1-2	TGTGCCAGCTCACCTGCCTATAGCCAGGGCTACACCTTC	CASSPAYSQGYTF
NA	TRBD1	TRBV4-3	TRBJ1-2	TGCGCCAGCAGTCTTGGAGGGGGGACAGGGAAAGAACATGGCTACACCTTC	CASSLGGGTGKEHGYTF
NA	TRBD1	TRBV15	TRBJ1-6	TGTGCCACCAGCAGAGCGAGACAGGGGTATATTGTCTTT	CATSRARQGYIVF
NA	TRBD1	TRBV9	TRBJ1-1	TGTGCCAGCAGCGAGAGGACAGGGGTCACTGAAGCTTTCTTT	CASSERTGVTEAFF
medium-sized	NA	TRBV19	TRBJ1-1	TGTGCCAGCAAGCGGGGGTGGGCGAACACTGAAGCTTTCTTT	CASKRGWANTEAFF
once	TRBD1	TRBV28	TRBJ2-1	TGTGCCAGCACCACGGGGCGTACGGGACAGGGGGCCTTCTACAATGAGCAGTTCTTC	CASTTGRTGQGAFYNEQFF
NA	TRBD2	TRBV30	TRBJ2-7	TGTGCCTGGTCGGGACTAGCCTACGAGCAGTACTTC	CAWSGLAYEQYF
once	NA	TRBV12-5	TRBJ2-3	TGTGCTAGTGGTTTGGTATCGGATACGCAGTATTTT	CASGLVSDTQYF
NA	TRBD1	TRBV6-1	TRBJ1-3	TGTGCCAGCAGGGAAGGACAGGGTACCAACACCATATATTTT	CASREGQGTNTIYF
NA	NA	TRBV14	TRBJ2-1	TGTGCCAGCAGCCTGGGAGACAGGAGGAGCTCCTACAATGAGCAGTTCTTC	CASSLGDRRSSYNEQFF
NA	TRBD1	TRBV11-2	TRBJ2-3	TGTGCCAGCAGCAAGCAGGGGGTTGGCACAGATACGCAGTATTTT	CASSKQGVGTDTQYF
NA	TRBD1	TRBV7-9	TRBJ1-4	TGTGCCAGCAGCCTCCGGGACAGGAATGAAAAGCTGTTTTTT	CASSLRDRNEKLFF
NA	NA	TRBV28	TRBJ1-4	TGTGCCAGCAGATCCGGGGGGGGACATACTAATGAAAAACTGTTTTTT	CASRSGGGHTNEKLFF
NA	TRBD2	TRBV29-1	TRBJ2-1	TGCAGCGGCTTCCCGGGACTAGCGGGAGTCGGTGAGCAGTTCTTC	CSGFPGLAGVGEQFF
NA	TRBD2	TRBV27	TRBJ2-5	TGTGCCAGCAGTCCCCCGGGGCTAGCGGGAGTCGTCTCCCAGTACTTC	CASSPPGLAGVVSQYF
once	TRBD1	TRBV7-2	TRBJ1-2	TGTGCCAGCAGCCCCCGGACAGGGCCCCTTCGGGGCTATGGCTACACCTTC	CASSPRTGPLRGYGYTF
NA	NA	TRBV10-3	TRBJ1-2	TGTGCCATCAGTCCCAACGCGGGCAACCGACGATCTGTCTATGGCTACACCTTC	CAISPNAGNRRSVYGYTF
NA	NA	TRBV29-1	TRBJ1-4	TGCAGCGGCCGGCAGGGGAATGAAAAACTGTTTTTT	CSGRQGNEKLFF
NA	TRBD2	TRBV7-9	TRBJ2-4	TGTGCCAGCAGCTTAGGACTAGTGGGTAGCGGGACTCGAGACATTCAGTACTTC	CASSLGLVGSGTRDIQYF
NA	TRBD2	TRBV9	TRBJ2-5	TGTGCCAGCAGCCCGCGGGACGGGGGGGCACTAGAGACCCAGTACTTC	CASSPRDGGALETQYF
few	NA	TRBV9	TRBJ1-1	TGTGCCAGCAGCGCCAGGGTTAACTCTGAAGCTTTCTTT	CASSARVNSEAFF
NA	TRBD2	TRBV4-2	TRBJ2-1	TGTGCCAGCAGCCAGGGACTAGCGGGATTTGAGCAGTTCTTC	CASSQGLAGFEQFF
NA	TRBD2	TRBV30	TRBJ2-2	TGTGCCTGGAGGAAAAGCGGGAGGACGAACACCGGGGAGCTGTTTTTT	CAWRKSGRTNTGELFF
NA	NA	TRBV6-6	TRBJ2-1	TGTGCCAGCAGTTACTCTTCGGAGGGGGCTGAGCAGTTCTTC	CASSYSSEGAEQFF
NA	NA	TRBV10-3	TRBJ2-7	TGTGCCACCGCCAGGACAGCGACCTCCTACGAGCAGTACTTC	CATARTATSYEQYF